This T cell receptor (beta chain) was found in a study of T cell changes during pregnancy in multiple sclerosis. The table came from immunoSEQ multiplex PCR; TCRdb's copy has only in-frame clones and leaves some out. The sample lists 57,000 or so clones; less than 95% were seen once. The TCR sequence derives from a female donor in good health, enrolled as a control in a pregnancy study. Source: peripheral blood, taken in the third trimester of pregnancy.

CDR3 nucleotides: TGTGCCAGCAGCCAAGTCGGGGACAGGGGTTCACCCCTCCACTTT. Its translation is CASSQVGDRGSPLHF. The chain carries TRBV4-2 and TRBJ1-6; 10 bases match TRBD1. Unmatched junction bases numbered 3, after V lost 1 base and J lost 9 bases. Germline loops: CDR1 LGHNA, CDR2 YNFKEQ. This CDR3 is 15 amino acids long.